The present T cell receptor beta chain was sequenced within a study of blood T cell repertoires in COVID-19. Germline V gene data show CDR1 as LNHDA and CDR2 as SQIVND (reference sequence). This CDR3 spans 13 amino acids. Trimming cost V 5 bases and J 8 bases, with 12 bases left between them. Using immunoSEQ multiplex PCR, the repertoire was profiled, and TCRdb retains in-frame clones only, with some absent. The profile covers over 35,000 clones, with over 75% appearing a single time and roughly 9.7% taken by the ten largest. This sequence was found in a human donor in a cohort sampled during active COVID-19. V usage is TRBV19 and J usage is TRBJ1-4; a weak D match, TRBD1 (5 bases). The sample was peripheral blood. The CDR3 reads CASSGQGGEKLFF. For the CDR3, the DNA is TGTGCCAGTAGTGGTCAGGGTGGCGAAAAACTGTTTTTT.